This T cell receptor beta chain was retrieved from a study of blood T cell repertoires in COVID-19. The Seattle patients, enrolled during active infection, were followed longitudinally. Original handling: Quantification of nucleated cells was approximated via reference gene primer amplification. The assay was immunoSEQ multiplex PCR, and TCRdb's table has in-frame clones only and misses some. V, J and clone size reflect that table, while D and trimming were determined from the DNA. The table lists 350,000 to 400,000 clones, more than 80% of them singletons. The material sequenced was peripheral blood. The clonotype comes from a woman aged 30 to 39 with COVID-19, enrolled during active disease.

The CDR3 sequence is CATSDMVLAGAGELFF. DNA of the CDR3: TGTGCCACCAGTGATATGGTGCTAGCGGGAGCCGGGGAGCTGTTTTTT. The chain links TRBV24-1 to TRBJ2-2; 10 nucleotides line up with TRBD2. CDR1 is KGHDR, CDR2 SFDVKD, per germline. With V trimmed by 3 bases and J by 6 bases, 6 bases remained unmatched. The CDR3 has 16 amino acids.